The entry that follows covers one T cell receptor beta chain sequence. It lacks a known antigen. No base quality values were provided; no much bigger clone lies one nucleotide off. The data were taken from a study of blood T cells in healthy people across ages (dated by TCRdb to between 2014 and 2016). About the full investigation: In model experiments, template switching captured about one uniquely barcoded TCR beta cDNA molecule for every two T cells. To track age-related changes in TCR beta repertoire diversity, the study relied on deep sequencing normalized with unique cDNA molecular identifiers. Donors of different ages were randomly distributed across sequencing lanes to avoid experimental bias. The study analyzed two additional independent replicas of 1 million unique cDNA reads from the same blood draw for two donors, one aged 18 to 29 and one aged 80 or older. The donors were split into four age groups: young (average 16 years), middle-aged (around 40), aged (approximately 59) and long-lived (approximately 89). Overall study results and their limits: The CMV infection status of donors was not known, potentially confounding age-related changes in expanded clonotypes. As age increased, observed TCR beta diversity per million T cells dropped in a roughly linear way, and a significant reduction was already evident by age 40. Estimates of total diversity based on one million sequenced T cells were considered lower bounds and underestimates. Compared with the aged group, more naive CD4+ T cells, fewer expanded clones and increased TCR diversity were shown by the long-lived group, suggesting age selection. Bulk unsorted PBMC profiling prevented conclusive comparison of naive and antigen-experienced compartments. There was a strong correlation between observed TCR beta diversity and the percentage of naive T cells measured by flow cytometry.

The library relied on 5' RACE. The run used an Illumina HiSeq 2500. A second about 7 to 12 cycle PCR used a sample-barcoded 5' primer and a J-beta primer mix. Each TCR beta cDNA molecule received a unique molecular identifier from a template-switch 5' adaptor carrying 12 random nucleotides. Each sample yielded at least 3 million CDR3-containing paired-end reads. First-strand cDNA was synthesized from all RNA with the Mint cDNA synthesis kit, primed by a TRBC-specific oligonucleotide. All cDNA was treated with uracil-DNA glycosylase and then went through a first 18-cycle PCR with the universal primers M1SS and BC2_uni_R. The study's processing was this. For normalization, 1 million high-quality reads were randomly selected from each sample, with every read carrying a distinct molecular identifier. Reads with shared molecular identifiers were discarded instead of being binned into consensus sequences. MiTCR, with a Q25 quality threshold and the strictest error-elimination algorithm, was used for CDR3 identification, clonotype clustering and error correction. Lower-bound total TCR beta diversity was estimated with a nonparametric unseen species model using Euler transformation. The public reads were run again by TCRdb, first through fastp at Q25 and then through MiXCR, and only productive beta chains were kept. Merged by CDR3 protein, the rows form single entries marked with the most common genes and DNA. These V and J calls rely on TCRdb rather than the paper's analysis. The sample contains some 860,000 distinct CDR3 sequences, 56% of them found a single time. Of the sample, about a quarter is held by the ten largest clones.

Donors were 39 systemically healthy Caucasian individuals from Russia aged roughly 6 to 100 years. About 10 milliliters of peripheral blood were drawn from each donor into EDTA-treated Vacutainer tubes. PBMCs were isolated by Ficoll-Paque density-gradient centrifugation, with at least 7 million obtained per sample. Trizol reagent was used to extract total RNA from PBMCs, with at least 5.5 micrograms per sample. For every donor, flow cytometry on a PBMC aliquot measured the percentage of naive CD45RAhigh/CD27high T cells. V and J are trimmed by 6 bases and 3 bases, and the gene matches miss 9 bases of the junction. Via the germline V gene, CDR1 is SNHLY and CDR2 FYNNEI. The CDR3 runs 15 amino acids, cysteine and phenylalanine included. This entry keeps only the CDR3 DNA: 45 bases, framed from base 1.

The sequencing input was blood. This sequence was found in a man in his forties in good health. The chain employs TRBV2 and TRBJ2-3; the central 7 bases match TRBD1. The CDR3 is CASRPTGWGTDTQYF. The DNA reads as follows: TGTGCCAGCAGACCGACAGGGTGGGGTACAGATACGCAGTATTTT.